This TCR beta chain derives from a study of Tregs in tolerant kidney transplant recipients. About this clone itself: Its target is not known.

Unstimulated Tregs (CD4+CD25+CD127-) and CD4+CD25- non-Tregs were sorted from PBMCs. CDR1 and CDR2 (germline): MNHEY, SVGAGI. Trimming stripped 6 bases from V and 1 base from J, with 12 bases between. This CDR3 spans 14 amino acids. The study's findings and limits: Few patients were studied, so findings need validation in larger groups.

Some clones are missing from TCRdb's copy, which holds only in-frame ones; the method was immunoSEQ multiplex PCR. The table lists more than 95,000 clones, roughly nine tenths of them singletons. The chain joins TRBV6-5 to TRBJ1-1; possible D gene TRBD1, 6 bases. The specimen sequenced was CD4+ T cells from blood. This clonotype originated in a human donor in good health. CDR3 in DNA: TGTGCCAGCAGACAGGGATTGGCGAACACTGAAGCTTTCTTT. Translation: CASRQGLANTEAFF.